This T cell receptor (beta chain) was sequenced in a study of blood T cells in healthy people across ages. The donors, all healthy, were Caucasians living in Russia, aged about 6 to 90. The amount of total RNA extracted per sample was at least 5.5 micrograms. Together with a sample-barcoded 5' primer, a J-beta primer mix was included in a second PCR lasting roughly 6 to 12 cycles. Using its own MiXCR run on the 5' RACE reads, TCRdb lists one record per CDR3 protein. The sample consists of hundreds of thousands of distinct CDR3 sequences, 40% to 50% of them appearing once. The CDR3 length is 17 residues. V shed 5 bases and J 8 bases; nucleotides not matched to a gene: 13. In germline, CDR1 is KGHSH, CDR2 LQKENI. Study-level points and caveats: The long-lived group displayed more naive CD4+ cells, plus higher diversity, than the aged donors did. Reliance upon unsorted PBMCs precluded definitive naive versus antigen-experienced comparison.

On this clonotype: Its antigen is unknown.

The sample taken for sequencing was blood. The clonotype originates from a man older than 75 in good health. This chain connects TRBV18 to TRBJ2-1, with TRBD2 identical over 12 bases. The CDR3 here is CASSILASGGARDEQFF. For the CDR3, the DNA is TGTGCCAGCTCAATACTTGCTAGCGGGGGGGCTCGGGATGAGCAGTTCTTC.